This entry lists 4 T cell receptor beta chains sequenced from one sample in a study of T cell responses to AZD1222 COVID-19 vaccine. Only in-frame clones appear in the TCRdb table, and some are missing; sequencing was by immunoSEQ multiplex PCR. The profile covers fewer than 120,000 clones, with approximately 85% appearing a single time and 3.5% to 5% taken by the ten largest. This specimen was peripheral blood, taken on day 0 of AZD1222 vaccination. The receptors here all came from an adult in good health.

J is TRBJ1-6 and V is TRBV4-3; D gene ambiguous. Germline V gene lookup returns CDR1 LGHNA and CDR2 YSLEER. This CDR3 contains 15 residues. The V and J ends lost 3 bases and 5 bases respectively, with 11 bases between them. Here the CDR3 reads CASSHPDVNNSPLHF. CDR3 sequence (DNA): TGCGCCAGCAGCCATCCCGACGTTAATAATTCACCCCTCCACTTT.

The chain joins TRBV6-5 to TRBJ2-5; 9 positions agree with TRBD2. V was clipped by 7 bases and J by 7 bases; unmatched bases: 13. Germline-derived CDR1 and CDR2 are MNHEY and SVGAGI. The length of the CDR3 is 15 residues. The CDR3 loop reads CASTLNSGGPGTQYF. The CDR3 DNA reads TGTGCCAGCACCTTGAATAGCGGGGGTCCAGGGACCCAGTACTTC.

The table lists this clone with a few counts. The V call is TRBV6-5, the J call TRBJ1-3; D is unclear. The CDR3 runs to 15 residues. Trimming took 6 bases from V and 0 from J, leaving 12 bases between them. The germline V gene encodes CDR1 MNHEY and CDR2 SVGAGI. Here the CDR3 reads CASRVGPSSGNTIYF. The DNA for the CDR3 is TGTGCCAGCAGGGTTGGGCCGAGCTCTGGAAACACCATATATTTT.

In DNA, the CDR3 is TGCAGCGTTACTAGCGGTAACAATGAGCAGTTCTTC. Translated, it gives CSVTSGNNEQFF. This chain joins TRBV29-1 and TRBJ2-1; TRBD2 agrees at 8 bases. CDR1 is SQVTM and CDR2 is ANQGSEA in the germline V gene. Trimming at V came to 5 bases and at J to 5 bases, leaving 2 bases not matched to a gene. The CDR3 covers 12 residues.